Following are 3 T cell receptor beta chains from one sample sequenced in a study of blood T cell repertoires in COVID-19. Generated by immunoSEQ multiplex PCR, the TCRdb table keeps only in-frame clones and is missing some. The table records about 180,000 clones, 75% to 90% of them present only once. Sequenced input: peripheral blood. These receptors came from a woman in her seventies with COVID-19, enrolled during active disease.

This clone was observed a few times. This chain uses TRBV9 with TRBJ1-2; a weak D match, TRBD1 (6 bases). Germline V lookup: CDR1 SGDLS, CDR2 YYNGEE. The V and J ends lost 0 bases and 5 bases respectively, with 11 bases between them. The length of the CDR3 is 14 residues. The CDR3 spells CASSVEPTGYGYTF. The CDR3 DNA is TGTGCCAGCAGCGTAGAACCGACAGGTTATGGCTACACCTTC.

The genes are TRBV10-3 and TRBJ1-6; 7 nucleotides align to TRBD1. This CDR3 contains 14 residues. The V gene's germline CDR1 is ENHRY and CDR2 SYGVKD. V lost 6 bases and J lost 5; bases outside the gene matches: 4. CDR3 sequence reads: CAIRAGTDNSPLHF. The CDR3 region has the DNA TGTGCCATCAGGGCCGGGACAGATAATTCACCCCTCCACTTT.

The count of this clone is one. The CDR3 protein is CASSPRLAGVKNEQFF. The CDR3 coding sequence is TGTGCCAGCAGCCCCAGACTAGCGGGAGTAAAAAATGAGCAGTTCTTC. The genes are TRBV11-3 and TRBJ2-1; 12 bases agree with TRBD2. Trimming took 5 bases from V and 7 from J; bases not matched to a gene: 9. Per germline, CDR1 SGHNT and CDR2 YENEEA. The CDR3 runs 16 residues.